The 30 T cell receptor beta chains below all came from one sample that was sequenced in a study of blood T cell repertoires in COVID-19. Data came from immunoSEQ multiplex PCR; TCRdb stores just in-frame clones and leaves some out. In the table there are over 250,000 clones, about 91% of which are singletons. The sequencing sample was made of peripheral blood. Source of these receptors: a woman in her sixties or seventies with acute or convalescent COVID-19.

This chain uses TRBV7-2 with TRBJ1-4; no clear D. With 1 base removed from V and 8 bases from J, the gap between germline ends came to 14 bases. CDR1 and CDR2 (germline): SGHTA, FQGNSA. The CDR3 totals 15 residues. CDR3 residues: CASSLGSGRGEKLFF. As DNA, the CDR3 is TGTGCCAGCAGCTTAGGCAGTGGTCGAGGGGAAAAACTGTTTTTT.

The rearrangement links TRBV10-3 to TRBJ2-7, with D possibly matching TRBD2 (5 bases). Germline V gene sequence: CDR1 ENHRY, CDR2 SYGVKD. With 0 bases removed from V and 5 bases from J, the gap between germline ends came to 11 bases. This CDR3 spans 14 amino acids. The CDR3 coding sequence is TGTGCCATCAGTGAGTCACTAGTTGGGAACGAGCAGTACTTC. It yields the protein CAISESLVGNEQYF.

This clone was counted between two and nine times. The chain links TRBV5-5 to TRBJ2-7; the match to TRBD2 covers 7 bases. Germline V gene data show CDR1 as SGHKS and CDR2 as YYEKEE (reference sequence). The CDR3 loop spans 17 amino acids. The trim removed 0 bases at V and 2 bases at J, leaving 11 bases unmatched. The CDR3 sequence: CASSLELSAGATYEQYF. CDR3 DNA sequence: TGTGCCAGCAGCTTGGAACTTTCCGCGGGAGCAACCTACGAGCAGTACTTC.

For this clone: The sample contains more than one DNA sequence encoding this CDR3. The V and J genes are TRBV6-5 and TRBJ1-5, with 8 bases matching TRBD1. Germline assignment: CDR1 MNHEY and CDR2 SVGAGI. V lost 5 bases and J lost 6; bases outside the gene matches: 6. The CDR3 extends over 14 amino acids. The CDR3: CASSKQGAGQPQHF. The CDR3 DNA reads TGTGCCAGCAGTAAGCAGGGGGCTGGTCAGCCCCAGCATTTT.

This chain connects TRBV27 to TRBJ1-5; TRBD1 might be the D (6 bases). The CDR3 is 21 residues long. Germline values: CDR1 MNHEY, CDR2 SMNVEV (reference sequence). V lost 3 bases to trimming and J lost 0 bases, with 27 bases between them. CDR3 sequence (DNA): TGTGCCAGCAGTTTTGGCAGGGGTCCGTTTTTCCCGAAAACTAGCAATCAGCCCCAGCATTTT. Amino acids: CASSFGRGPFFPKTSNQPQHF.

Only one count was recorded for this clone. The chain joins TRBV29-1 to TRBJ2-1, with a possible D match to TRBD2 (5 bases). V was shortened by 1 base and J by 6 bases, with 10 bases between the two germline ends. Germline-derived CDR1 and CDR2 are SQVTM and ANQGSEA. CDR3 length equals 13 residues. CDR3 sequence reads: CSVEGYSGNEQFF. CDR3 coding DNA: TGCAGCGTTGAAGGGTACAGCGGCAATGAGCAGTTCTTC.

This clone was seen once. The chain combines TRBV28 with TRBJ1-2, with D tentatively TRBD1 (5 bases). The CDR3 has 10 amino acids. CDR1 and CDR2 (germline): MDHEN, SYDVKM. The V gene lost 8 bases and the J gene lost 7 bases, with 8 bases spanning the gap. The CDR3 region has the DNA TGTGCCAGCTCCCAGGGTGGCTACACCTTC. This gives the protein CASSQGGYTF.

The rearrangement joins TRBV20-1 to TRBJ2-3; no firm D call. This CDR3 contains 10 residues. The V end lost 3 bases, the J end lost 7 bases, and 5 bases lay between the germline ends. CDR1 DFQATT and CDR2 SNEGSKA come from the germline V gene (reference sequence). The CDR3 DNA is TGCAGTGCTAGGGCAAATACGCAGTATTTT. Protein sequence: CSARANTQYF.

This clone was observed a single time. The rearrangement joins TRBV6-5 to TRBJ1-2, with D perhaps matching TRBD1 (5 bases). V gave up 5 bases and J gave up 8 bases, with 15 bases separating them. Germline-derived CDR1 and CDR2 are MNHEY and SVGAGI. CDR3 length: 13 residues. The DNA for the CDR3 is TGTGCCAGCAGTCGGGGGAACAGGAGGGGCTACACCTTC. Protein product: CASSRGNRRGYTF.

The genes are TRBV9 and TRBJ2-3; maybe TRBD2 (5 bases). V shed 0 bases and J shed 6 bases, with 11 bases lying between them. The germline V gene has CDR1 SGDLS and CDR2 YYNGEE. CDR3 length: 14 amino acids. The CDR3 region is CASSVASRADTQYF. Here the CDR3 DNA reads TGTGCCAGCAGCGTAGCTTCGAGGGCGGATACGCAGTATTTT.

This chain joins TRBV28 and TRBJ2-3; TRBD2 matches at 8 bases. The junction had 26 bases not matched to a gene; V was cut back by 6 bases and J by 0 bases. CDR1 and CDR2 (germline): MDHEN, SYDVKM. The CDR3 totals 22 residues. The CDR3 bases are TGTGCCAGCAGCCTATTACCCGCTAGCGCCCAAGCCAGCGGGGGAAGCACAGATACGCAGTATTTT. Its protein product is CASSLLPASAQASGGSTDTQYF.

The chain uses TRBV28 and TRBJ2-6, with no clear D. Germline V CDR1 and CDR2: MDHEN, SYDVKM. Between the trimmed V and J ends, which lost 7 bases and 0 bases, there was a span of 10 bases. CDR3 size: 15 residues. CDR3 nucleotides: TGTGCCAGCACCACATCCTCCTCTGGGGCCAACGTCCTGACTTTC. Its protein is CASTTSSSGANVLTF.

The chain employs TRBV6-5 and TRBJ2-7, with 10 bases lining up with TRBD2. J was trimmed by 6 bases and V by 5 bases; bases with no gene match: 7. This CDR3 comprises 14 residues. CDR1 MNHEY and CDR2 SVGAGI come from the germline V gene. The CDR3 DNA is TGTGCCAGCAGTAGCGGGAGGGCCTTGGGCGAGCAGTACTTC. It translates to CASSSGRALGEQYF.

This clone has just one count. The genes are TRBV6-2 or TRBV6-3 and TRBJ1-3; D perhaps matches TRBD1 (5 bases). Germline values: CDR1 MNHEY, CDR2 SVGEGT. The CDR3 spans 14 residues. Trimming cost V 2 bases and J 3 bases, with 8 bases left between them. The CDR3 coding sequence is TGTGCCAGCAGTTACAGGGGAGGTGGAAACACCATATATTTT. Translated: CASSYRGGGNTIYF.

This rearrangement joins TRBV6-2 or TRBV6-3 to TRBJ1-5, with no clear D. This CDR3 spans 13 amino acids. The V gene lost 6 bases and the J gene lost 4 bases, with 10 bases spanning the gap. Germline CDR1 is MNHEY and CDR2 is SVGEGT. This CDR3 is CASSRGGNQPQHF. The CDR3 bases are TGTGCCAGCAGCCGAGGTGGAAATCAGCCCCAGCATTTT.

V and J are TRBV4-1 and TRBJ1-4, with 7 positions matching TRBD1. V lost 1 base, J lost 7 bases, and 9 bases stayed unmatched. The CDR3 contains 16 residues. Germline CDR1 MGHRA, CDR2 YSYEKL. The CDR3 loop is CASSQGDTGVGEKLFF. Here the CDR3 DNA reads TGCGCCAGCAGCCAAGGCGATACAGGGGTTGGTGAAAAACTGTTTTTT.

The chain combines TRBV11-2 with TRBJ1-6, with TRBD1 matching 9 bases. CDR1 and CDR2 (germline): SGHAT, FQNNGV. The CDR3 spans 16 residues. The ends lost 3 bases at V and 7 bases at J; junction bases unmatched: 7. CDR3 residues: CASSFRGGQGNSPLHF. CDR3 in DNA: TGTGCCAGCAGCTTTAGAGGGGGACAGGGAAATTCACCCCTCCACTTT.

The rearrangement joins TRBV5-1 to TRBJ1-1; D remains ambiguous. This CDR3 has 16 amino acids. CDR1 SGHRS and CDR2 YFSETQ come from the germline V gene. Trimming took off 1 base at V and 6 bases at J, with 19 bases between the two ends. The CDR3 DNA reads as TGCGCCAGCAGCTTGAGGGAGACGAGTGGGATGGCTGAAGCTTTCTTT. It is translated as CASSLRETSGMAEAFF.

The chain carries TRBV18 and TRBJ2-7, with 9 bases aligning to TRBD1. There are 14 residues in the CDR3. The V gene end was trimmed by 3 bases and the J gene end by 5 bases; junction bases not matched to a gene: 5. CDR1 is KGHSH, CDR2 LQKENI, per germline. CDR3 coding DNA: TGTGCCAGCTCACCGGGACAGGGCGGCCACGAGCAGTACTTC. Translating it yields CASSPGQGGHEQYF.

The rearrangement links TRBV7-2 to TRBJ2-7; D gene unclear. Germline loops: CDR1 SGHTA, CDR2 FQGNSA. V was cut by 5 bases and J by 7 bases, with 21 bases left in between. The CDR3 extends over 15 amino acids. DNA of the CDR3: TGTGCCAGCAGCCCCCATGGAACCGGAGCTGAGGAGCAGTACTTC. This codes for CASSPHGTGAEEQYF.

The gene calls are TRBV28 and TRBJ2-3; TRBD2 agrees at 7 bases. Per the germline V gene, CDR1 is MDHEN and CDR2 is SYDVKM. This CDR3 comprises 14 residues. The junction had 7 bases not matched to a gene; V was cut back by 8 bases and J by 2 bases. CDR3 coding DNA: TGTGCCAGCGGGTTAGGGACTATCACAGATACGCAGTATTTT. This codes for CASGLGTITDTQYF.

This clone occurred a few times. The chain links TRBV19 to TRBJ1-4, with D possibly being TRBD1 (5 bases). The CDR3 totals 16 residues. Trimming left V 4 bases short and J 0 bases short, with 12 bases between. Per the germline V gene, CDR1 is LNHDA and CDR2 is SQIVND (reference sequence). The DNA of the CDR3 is TGTGCCAGTAGTACCTACAGGTTTTCAACTAATGAAAAACTGTTTTTT. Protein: CASSTYRFSTNEKLFF.

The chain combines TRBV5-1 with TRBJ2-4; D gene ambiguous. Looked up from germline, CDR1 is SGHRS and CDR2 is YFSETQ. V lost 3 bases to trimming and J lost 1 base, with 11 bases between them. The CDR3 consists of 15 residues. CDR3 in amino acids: CASSSGLEAKNIQYF. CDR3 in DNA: TGCGCCAGCAGCTCCGGTCTAGAGGCCAAAAACATTCAGTACTTC.

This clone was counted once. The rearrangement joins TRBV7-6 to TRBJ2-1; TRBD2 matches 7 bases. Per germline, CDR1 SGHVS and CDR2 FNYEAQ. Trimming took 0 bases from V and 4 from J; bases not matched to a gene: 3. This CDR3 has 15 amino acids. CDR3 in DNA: TGTGCCAGCAGCTTAGCGGGAGGGCTTTACAATGAGCAGTTCTTC. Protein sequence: CASSLAGGLYNEQFF. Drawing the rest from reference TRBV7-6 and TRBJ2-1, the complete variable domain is GAGVSQSPRYKVTKRGQDVALRCDPISGHVSLYWYRQALGQGPEFLTYFNYEAQQDKSGLPNDRFSAERPEGSISTLTIQRTEQRDSAMYRCASSLAGGLYNEQFFGPGTRLTVL.

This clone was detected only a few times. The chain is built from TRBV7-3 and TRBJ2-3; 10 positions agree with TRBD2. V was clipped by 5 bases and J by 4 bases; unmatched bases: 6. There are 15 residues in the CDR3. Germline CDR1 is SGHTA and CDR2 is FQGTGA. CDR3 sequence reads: CASSQAGGLADTQYF. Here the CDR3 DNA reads TGTGCCAGCAGCCAAGCGGGGGGGCTAGCAGATACGCAGTATTTT. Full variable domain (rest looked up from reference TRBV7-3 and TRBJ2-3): GAGVSQTPSNKVTEKGKYVELRCDPISGHTALYWYRQSLGQGPEFLIYFQGTGAADDSGLPNDRFFAVRPEGSVSTLKIQRTERGDSAVYLCASSQAGGLADTQYFGPGTRLTVL.

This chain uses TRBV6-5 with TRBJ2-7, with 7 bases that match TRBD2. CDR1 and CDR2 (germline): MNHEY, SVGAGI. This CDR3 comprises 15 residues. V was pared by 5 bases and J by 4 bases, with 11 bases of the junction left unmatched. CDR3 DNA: TGTGCCAGCAGTCCACCGGGACTACTACCGTACGAGCAGTACTTC. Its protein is CASSPPGLLPYEQYF.

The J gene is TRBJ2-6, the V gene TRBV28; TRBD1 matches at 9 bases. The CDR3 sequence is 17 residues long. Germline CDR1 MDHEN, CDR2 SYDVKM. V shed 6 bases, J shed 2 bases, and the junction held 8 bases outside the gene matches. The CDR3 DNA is TGTGCCAGCAGCCAAGGGACAGGGCTTGCTGGGGCCAACGTCCTGACTTTC. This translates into CASSQGTGLAGANVLTF.

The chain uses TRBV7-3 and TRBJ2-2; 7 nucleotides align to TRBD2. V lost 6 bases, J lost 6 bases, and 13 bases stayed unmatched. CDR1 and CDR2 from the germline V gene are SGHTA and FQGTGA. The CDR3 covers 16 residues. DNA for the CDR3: TGTGCCAGCAGTCCAAACAGCGGGACTTTACCCGGGGAGCTGTTTTTT. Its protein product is CASSPNSGTLPGELFF.

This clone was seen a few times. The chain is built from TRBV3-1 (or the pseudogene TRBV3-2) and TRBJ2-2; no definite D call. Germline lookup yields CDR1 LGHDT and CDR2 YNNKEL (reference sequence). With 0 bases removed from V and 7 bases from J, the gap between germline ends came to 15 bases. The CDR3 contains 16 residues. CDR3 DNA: TGTGCCAGCAGCCAAGATCTCTTCAGGTACAACGGGGAGCTGTTTTTT. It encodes CASSQDLFRYNGELFF.

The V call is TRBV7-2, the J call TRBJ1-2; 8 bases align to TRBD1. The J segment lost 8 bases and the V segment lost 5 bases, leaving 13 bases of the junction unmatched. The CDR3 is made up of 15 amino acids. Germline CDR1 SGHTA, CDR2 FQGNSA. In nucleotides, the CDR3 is TGTGCCAGCAGCGACAAGGGCAGGGGGCGCCGGGGCTACACCTTC. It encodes CASSDKGRGRRGYTF.